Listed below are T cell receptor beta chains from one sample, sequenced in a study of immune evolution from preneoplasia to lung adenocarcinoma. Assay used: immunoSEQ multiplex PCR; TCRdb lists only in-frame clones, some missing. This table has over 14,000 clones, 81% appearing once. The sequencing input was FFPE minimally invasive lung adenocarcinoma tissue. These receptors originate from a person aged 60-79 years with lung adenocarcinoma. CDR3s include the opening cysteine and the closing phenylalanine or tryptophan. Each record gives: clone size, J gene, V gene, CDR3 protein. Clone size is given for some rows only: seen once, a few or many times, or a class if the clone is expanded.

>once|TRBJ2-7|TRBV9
CASSAGQGGVDEQYF
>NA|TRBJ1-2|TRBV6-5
CASSGQGFFYGYTF
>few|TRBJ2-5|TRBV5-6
CASSLRTGETQYF
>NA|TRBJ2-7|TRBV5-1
CASSVGLLGEQYF
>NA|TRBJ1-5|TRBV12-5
CASGWTGQGIDQPQHF
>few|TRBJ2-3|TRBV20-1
CSERIADTQYF
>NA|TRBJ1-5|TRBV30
CAWGAGTPNQPQHF
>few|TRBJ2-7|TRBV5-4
CASNPGLNTYEQYF
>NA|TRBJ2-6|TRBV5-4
CASSGGGRVSKSSGANVLTF
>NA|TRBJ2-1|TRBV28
CASKLPGLAPNEQFF
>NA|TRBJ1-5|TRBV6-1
CASSEEGVRPQHF
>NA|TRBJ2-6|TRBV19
CASSIAGTGANVLTF
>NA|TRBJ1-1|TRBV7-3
CASSLSGGSIGTEAFF
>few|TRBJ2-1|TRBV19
CASRERGNNEQFF
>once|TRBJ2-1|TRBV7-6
CASSPNPSEQFF
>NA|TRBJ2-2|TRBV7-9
CASNPGQGPGELFF
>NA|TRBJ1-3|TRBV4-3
CASSQDQGGGNTIYF
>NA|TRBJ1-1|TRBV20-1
CSARTGIEAFF
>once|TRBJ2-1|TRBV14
CASSQLAGGEDEQFF
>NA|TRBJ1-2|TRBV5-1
CASSSRQGGYGYTF
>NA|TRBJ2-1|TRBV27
CASSSRTASYNEQFF
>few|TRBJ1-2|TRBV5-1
CASSFQGVGYTF
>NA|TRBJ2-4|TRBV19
CASSTGLATAKNIQYF
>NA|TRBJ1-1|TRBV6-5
CASSQTEGNTEAFF
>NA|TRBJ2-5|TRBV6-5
CASSYGPTGETQYF
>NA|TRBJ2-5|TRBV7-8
CASSLVQGTSLSQYF
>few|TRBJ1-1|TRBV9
CASSVTTGGDNTEAFF
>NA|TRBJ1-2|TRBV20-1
CSAMKDYGYTF
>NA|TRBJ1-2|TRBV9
CASSVVGAGYTF
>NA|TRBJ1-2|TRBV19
CASSGRVNYGYTF
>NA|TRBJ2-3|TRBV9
CASSLQPDGLDTQYF
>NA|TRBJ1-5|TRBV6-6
CASSYLGGSQPQHF
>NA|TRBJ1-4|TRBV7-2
CASSLRGGEKLFF
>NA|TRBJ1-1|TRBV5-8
CASSPTNTEAFF
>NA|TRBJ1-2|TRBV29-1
CSVAVAVDYGYTF
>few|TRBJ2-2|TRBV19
CASSIMGLAGPGAVTGELFF
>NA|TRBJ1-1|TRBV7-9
CASSLRQGANTEAFF
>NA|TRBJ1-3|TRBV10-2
CASSVSVSSGNTIYF
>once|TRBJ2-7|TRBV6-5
CASSYSPVYEQYF
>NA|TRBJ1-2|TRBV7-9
CASSLAGHYGYTF
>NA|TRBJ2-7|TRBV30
CAIQGTSGRGYEQYF
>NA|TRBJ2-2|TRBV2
CASSGVTRINTGELFF
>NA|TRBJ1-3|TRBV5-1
CASSFPTGGTGNTIYF
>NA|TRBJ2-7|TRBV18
CASSPQLSSYYEQYF
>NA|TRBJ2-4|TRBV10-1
CASSESKNIQYF
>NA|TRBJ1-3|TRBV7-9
CASSTSQGIHSGNTIYF
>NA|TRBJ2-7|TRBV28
CASSPGTPGSYEQYF
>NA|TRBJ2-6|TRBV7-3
CASSLKAGQSGANVLTF
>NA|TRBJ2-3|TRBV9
CASSPRLAGGGGSTDTQYF
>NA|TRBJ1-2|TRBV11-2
CASRRLKEYGYTF
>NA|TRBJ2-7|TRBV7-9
CASSSERDRAYEQYF
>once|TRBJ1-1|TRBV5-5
CASSPQGITEAFF
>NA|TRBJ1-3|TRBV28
CASSFGPTGAGNTIYF
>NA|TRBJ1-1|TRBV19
CASSMSSRGTEAFF
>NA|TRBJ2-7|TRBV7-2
CASSLTGTGVNEQYF
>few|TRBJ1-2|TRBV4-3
CASSQDRNGYGYTF
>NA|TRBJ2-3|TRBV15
CATSRALTGSDTQYF